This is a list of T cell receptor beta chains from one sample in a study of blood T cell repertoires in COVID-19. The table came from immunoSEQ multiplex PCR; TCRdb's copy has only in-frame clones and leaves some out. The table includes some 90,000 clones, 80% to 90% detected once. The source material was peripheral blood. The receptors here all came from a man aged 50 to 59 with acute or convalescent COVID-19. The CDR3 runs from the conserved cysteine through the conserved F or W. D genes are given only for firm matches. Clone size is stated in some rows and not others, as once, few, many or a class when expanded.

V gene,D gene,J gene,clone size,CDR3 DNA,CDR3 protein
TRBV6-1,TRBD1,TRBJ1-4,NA,TGTGCCAGCAGTGCCGTACCTCAGGGGGCTGTGGAAAAACTGTTTTTT,CASSAVPQGAVEKLFF
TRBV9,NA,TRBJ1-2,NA,TGTGCCAGCAGCGTAGCCCAGGCGGGGGGAACTGGCTACACCTTC,CASSVAQAGGTGYTF
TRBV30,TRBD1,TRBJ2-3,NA,TGTGCCTGGAGTAAGGACCAGACAGGGACAGATACGCAGTATTTT,CAWSKDQTGTDTQYF
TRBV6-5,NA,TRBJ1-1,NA,TGTGCCAGCAGTCGGGACACCATCAACACTGAAGCTTTCTTT,CASSRDTINTEAFF
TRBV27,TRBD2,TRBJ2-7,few,TGTGCCAGCAGTCCCAGGACCGGGACTACCTACGAGCAGTACTTC,CASSPRTGTTYEQYF
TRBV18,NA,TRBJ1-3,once,TGTGCCAGCTCACCTCTCACTAACTCTGGAAACACCATATATTTT,CASSPLTNSGNTIYF
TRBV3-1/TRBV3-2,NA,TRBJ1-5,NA,TGTGCCAGCAGCTCGGGTAGCAATCAGCCCCAGCATTTT,CASSSGSNQPQHF
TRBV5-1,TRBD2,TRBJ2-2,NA,TGCGCCAGCAGCCGGGAGGGACTAACGGGCACCGGGGAGCTGTTTTTT,CASSREGLTGTGELFF
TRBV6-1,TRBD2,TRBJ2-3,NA,TGTGCCAGCAGTGAAGGACTAGCCACAGATACGCAGTATTTT,CASSEGLATDTQYF
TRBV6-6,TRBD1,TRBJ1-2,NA,TGTGCCAGCAATCCTACAGGGGGAACTAACTATGGCTACACCTTC,CASNPTGGTNYGYTF
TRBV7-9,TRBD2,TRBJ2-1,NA,TGTGCCAGCAGCTTAGCTAGCGGGGGGGCTAAAGAGCAGTTCTTC,CASSLASGGAKEQFF
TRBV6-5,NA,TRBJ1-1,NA,TGTGCCAGCAGCTCCGGCAGGGGAGTTGACACTGAAGCTTTCTTT,CASSSGRGVDTEAFF
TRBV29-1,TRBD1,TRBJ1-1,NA,TGCAGCGTCCAGGGGGCACGGGTGAACACTGAAGCTTTCTTT,CSVQGARVNTEAFF
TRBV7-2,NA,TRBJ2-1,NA,TGTGCCAGCAGGCGGGGTTTGCTGTACAATGAGCAGTTCTTC,CASRRGLLYNEQFF
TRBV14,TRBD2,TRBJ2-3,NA,TGTGCCAGCGGCGCCGGCGGGGGGGCAGGAGATACGCAGTATTTT,CASGAGGGAGDTQYF
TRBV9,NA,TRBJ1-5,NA,TGTGCCAGCAGCGGCGGCGACAGCAATCAGCCCCAGCATTTT,CASSGGDSNQPQHF
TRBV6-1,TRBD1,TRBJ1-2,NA,TGTGCCAGCAGTGAAGAGACAGGGACCTTCTATGGCTACACCTTC,CASSEETGTFYGYTF
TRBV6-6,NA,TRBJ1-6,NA,TGTGCCAGCAGTTACTCTCAGGGCCGAGGTGAATCACCCCTCCACTTT,CASSYSQGRGESPLHF
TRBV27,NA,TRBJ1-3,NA,TGTGCCAGCAGTAGACCAGGGATACGCTCTGGAAACACCATATATTTT,CASSRPGIRSGNTIYF
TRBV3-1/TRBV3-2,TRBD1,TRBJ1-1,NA,TGTGCCAGCAGGCACAGGGGGCCAGACACTGAAGCTTTCTTT,CASRHRGPDTEAFF
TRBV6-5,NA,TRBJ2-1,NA,TGTGCCAGCAGGACCGGGGGGCCCTACAATGAGCAGTTCTTC,CASRTGGPYNEQFF
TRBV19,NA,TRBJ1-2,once,TGTGCCAGTAGTGCCACGACCGGGAGGCTGGATGGCTACACCTTC,CASSATTGRLDGYTF
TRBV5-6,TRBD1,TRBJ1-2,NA,TGTGCCAGCAGCTTGGGACAGGGGGCTGGAGGCTACACCTTC,CASSLGQGAGGYTF
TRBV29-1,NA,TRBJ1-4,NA,TGCAGCGTAAGGAACAGTCCTAATGAAAAACTGTTTTTT,CSVRNSPNEKLFF
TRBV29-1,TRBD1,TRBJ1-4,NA,TGCAGCGTGACCACCGGGACAGGGACTGAAAAACTGTTTTTT,CSVTTGTGTEKLFF
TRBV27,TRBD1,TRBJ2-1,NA,TGTGCCAGCATCACTACAGGGGATTTAAGGGGTGAGCAGTTCTTC,CASITTGDLRGEQFF
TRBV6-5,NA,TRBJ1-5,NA,TGTGCCAGCAGTTTAAAGGACACCAATCAGCCCCAGCATTTT,CASSLKDTNQPQHF
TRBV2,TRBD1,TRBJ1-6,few,TGTGCCAGCAGTCAGATCTACAGGGGGCGCTATAATTCACCCCTCCACTTT,CASSQIYRGRYNSPLHF
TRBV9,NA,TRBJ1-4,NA,TGTGCCAGCAGCGTAGGAGCGGGGACTAATGAAAAACTGTTTTTT,CASSVGAGTNEKLFF
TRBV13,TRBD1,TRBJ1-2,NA,TGTGCCAGCAGCTTACGACAGGGTAGCGGCTACACCTTC,CASSLRQGSGYTF
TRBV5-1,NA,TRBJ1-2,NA,TGCGCCAGCAGCATAGACAGAGGCTATGGCTACACCTTC,CASSIDRGYGYTF
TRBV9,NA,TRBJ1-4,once,TGTGCCAGCAGCGTAGCTGCAACTAATGAAAAACTGTTTTTT,CASSVAATNEKLFF
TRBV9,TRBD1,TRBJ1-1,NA,TGTGCCAGCAGGGCTGGGACAGACAACACTGAAGCTTTCTTT,CASRAGTDNTEAFF
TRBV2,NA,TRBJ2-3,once,TGTGCCAGCCTCTCCCGGGGGGATACGCAGTATTTT,CASLSRGDTQYF
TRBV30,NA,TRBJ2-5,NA,TGTGCCTGGAGTGACTACGGGTCGATGTACCAAGAGACCCAGTACTTC,CAWSDYGSMYQETQYF
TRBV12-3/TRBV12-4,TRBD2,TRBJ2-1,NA,TGTGCCAGCAGTCTAGGGGACTATCGTGAGCAGTTCTTC,CASSLGDYREQFF
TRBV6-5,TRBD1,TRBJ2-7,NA,TGTGCCAGCACGGGACAGCCCTACGAGCAGTACTTC,CASTGQPYEQYF
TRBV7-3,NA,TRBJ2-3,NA,TGTGCCAGCAGCGGCGTGCGGTCCTTGTTTACCGATACGCAGTATTTT,CASSGVRSLFTDTQYF
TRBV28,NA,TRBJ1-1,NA,TGTGCCAGCAGTGCGCCAGGGTCAATGAACACTGAAGCTTTCTTT,CASSAPGSMNTEAFF
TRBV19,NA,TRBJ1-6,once,TGTGCCAGTAGTATCGCAGGTAGTTATTCACCCCTCCACTTT,CASSIAGSYSPLHF
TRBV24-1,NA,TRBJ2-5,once,TGTGCCACCAGTGATTTCCGGGAGACCCAGTACTTC,CATSDFRETQYF
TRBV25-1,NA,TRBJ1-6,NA,TGTGCCAGCAGGCCAGAAGGACAGAGAAATTCACCCCTCCACTTT,CASRPEGQRNSPLHF
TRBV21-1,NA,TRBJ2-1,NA,TGTGCCAGCCCACAGGGTAGCTCCTACAATGAGCAGTTCTTC,CASPQGSSYNEQFF
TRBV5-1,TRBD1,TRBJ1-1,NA,TGCGCCAGCAGCCCGACAGGGGGGGACCCTGAAGCTTTCTTT,CASSPTGGDPEAFF